This T cell receptor beta chain was retrieved from a study of blood T cell repertoires in COVID-19. Study-level background: Nucleic acid was either cDNA or gDNA, and it came from T cells, B-cell-depleted T cells, or PBMCs.

Sequencing was performed with immunoSEQ multiplex PCR; in TCRdb, only in-frame clones are kept and a portion is missing. The sample carries some 150,000 clones, 80% to 90% recorded once. The ends were cut back, 4 bases at V and 0 bases at J, with 14 bases in the middle. This CDR3 is 15 amino acids long. In germline, CDR1 is SGDLS, CDR2 YYNGEE. This receptor was obtained from a man aged 50 or older with active COVID-19. This rearrangement joins TRBV9 to TRBJ2-7; D is unresolved. Sequencing was done on a sample of peripheral blood. CDR3: CASSPEADASYEQYF. The DNA for the CDR3 is TGTGCCAGCAGCCCTGAGGCAGATGCCTCCTACGAGCAGTACTTC.